A selection of T cell receptor beta chains follows, all from one sample in a study of T-cell memory formation after mild COVID-19. Each CDR3 protein gets one entry after TCRdb re-called the 5' RACE reads with MiXCR. Of roughly 600,000 distinct CDR3 sequences detected, roughly 18% appear once; the ten largest clones hold around 12%. Source material: PBMCs or a T cell subset sorted from them (not recorded which). These receptors were obtained from an adult woman who had mild COVID-19 (a few samples of this study predate the infection). Cell type and time point are not known. Each CDR3 is given with its conserved first and last residue. A D gene is named only where the DNA matches it firmly. Size values are once, few and many counts, or a class for expanded clones, and some rows have none.

clone_size j_call d_call v_call cdr3_aa cdr3_nt
few TRBJ2-7 . TRBV3-1 CASSQSNEQYF TGTGCCAGCAGCCAAAGTAACGAGCAGTACTTC
. TRBJ1-6 . TRBV3-1 CASSPSGTGYNSPLHF TGTGCCAGCAGCCCGTCAGGGACGGGTTATAATTCACCCCTCCACTTT
few TRBJ2-1 . TRBV29-1 CSVPRRAPGNEQFF TGCAGCGTTCCTCGGAGGGCCCCAGGGAATGAGCAGTTCTTC
. TRBJ2-3 . TRBV16 CASSQGTYSTDTQYF TGTGCCAGCAGCCAAGGGACATATAGCACAGATACGCAGTATTTT
few TRBJ1-2 . TRBV13 CASSLGYGGIREGYTF TGTGCCAGCAGCTTAGGATATGGGGGTATCCGTGAAGGCTACACCTTC
few TRBJ2-7 . TRBV4-1 CASSHPGGAFSYEQYF TGCGCCAGCAGCCACCCTGGGGGGGCTTTCTCCTACGAGCAGTACTTC
. TRBJ2-7 . TRBV7-3 CASSLGWAGLEEQYF TGTGCCAGCAGCTTAGGCTGGGCGGGGTTGGAGGAGCAGTACTTC
few TRBJ2-7 . TRBV6-1 CASSEARGSVDEQYF TGTGCCAGCAGTGAAGCAAGAGGGAGTGTCGACGAGCAGTACTTC
. TRBJ2-1 . TRBV12-3/TRBV12-4 CASSNSRDYNEQFF TGTGCCAGCAGCAACTCCAGGGACTACAATGAGCAGTTCTTC
. TRBJ2-7 TRBD1 TRBV7-9 CASSLGSWGQAYEQYF TGTGCCAGCAGCTTAGGTTCCTGGGGACAGGCCTACGAGCAGTACTTC
few TRBJ2-5 TRBD1 TRBV7-9 CASSLAAGTGGVWQYF TGTGCCAGCAGCTTAGCTGCCGGGACAGGGGGCGTTTGGCAGTACTTC
. TRBJ2-5 TRBD2 TRBV7-9 CASSLVVGAGEETQYF TGTGCCAGCAGCTTAGTTGTTGGGGCGGGAGAGGAGACCCAGTACTTC
. TRBJ1-4 . TRBV7-9 CASSLGTYREIGNEKLFF TGTGCCAGCAGCTTAGGGACATACAGGGAAATTGGGAATGAAAAACTGTTTTTT
many TRBJ2-2 . TRBV11-2 CASSLIRGGAGELFF TGTGCCAGCAGCTTAATCCGGGGAGGCGCCGGGGAGCTGTTTTTT
. TRBJ1-5 . TRBV20-1 CSASSQTNQPQHF TGCAGTGCTAGTTCCCAGACCAATCAGCCCCAGCATTTT
. TRBJ2-3 . TRBV7-8 CASSLASWPYTDTQYF TGTGCCAGCAGCTTAGCCTCGTGGCCCTACACAGATACGCAGTATTTT
few TRBJ2-7 . TRBV12-3/TRBV12-4 CASSPTGSRIGEQYF TGTGCCAGCAGTCCGACAGGTAGTAGAATCGGCGAGCAGTACTTC
few TRBJ1-1 TRBD1 TRBV20-1 CSARDGGQGNTEAFF TGCAGTGCTAGAGATGGGGGACAGGGGAACACTGAAGCTTTCTTT
. TRBJ1-6 . TRBV5-1 CASSRLDSPLHF TGCGCCAGCAGCCGACTTGATTCACCCCTCCACTTT
once TRBJ2-1 . TRBV12-3/TRBV12-4 CASTLSSGEQFF TGTGCCAGCACCCTTAGCAGCGGAGAGCAGTTCTTC
few TRBJ2-5 TRBD1 TRBV11-2 CASSLDRYRGEEETQYF TGTGCCAGCAGCTTAGACCGGTACAGGGGAGAGGAGGAGACCCAGTACTTC
few TRBJ1-2 . TRBV11-2 CASTPIPGRRAYGYTF TGTGCCAGCACCCCCATACCCGGTAGGAGGGCCTATGGCTACACCTTC
few TRBJ1-4 . TRBV7-9 CASSLDVGGSEKLFF TGTGCCAGCAGCTTAGACGTGGGGGGAAGTGAAAAACTGTTTTTT
many TRBJ1-1 TRBD1 TRBV29-1 CSGLGQGVTEAFF TGCAGCGGCCTGGGACAGGGGGTCACTGAAGCTTTCTTT
. TRBJ2-1 . TRBV20-1 CSARGGLLSRTYNEQFF TGCAGTGCTAGAGGGGGCCTTCTAAGCCGGACCTACAATGAGCAGTTCTTC